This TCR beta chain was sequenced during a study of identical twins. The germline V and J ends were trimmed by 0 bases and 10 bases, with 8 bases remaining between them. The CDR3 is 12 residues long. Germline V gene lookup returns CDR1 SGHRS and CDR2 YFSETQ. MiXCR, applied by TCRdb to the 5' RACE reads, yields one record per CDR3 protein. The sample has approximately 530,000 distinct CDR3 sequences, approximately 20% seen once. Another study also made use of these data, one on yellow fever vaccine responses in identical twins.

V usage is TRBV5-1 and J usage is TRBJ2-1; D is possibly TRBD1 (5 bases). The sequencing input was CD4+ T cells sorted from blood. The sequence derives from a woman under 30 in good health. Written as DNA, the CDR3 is TGCGCCAGCAGCTTGGGAGACAGAGAGCAGTTCTTC. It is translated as CASSLGDREQFF.